This T cell receptor (beta chain) is from a study of OX40 agonist ivuxolimab in advanced cancers. Study-wide background: Enrollees could have had prior anti-PD-1, anti-PD-L1 or anti-CTLA-4 therapy, which approximately 40% had received. General study findings and limits: Among patients with partial responses at 0.1-3.0 mg/kg, clonal expansion was among the lowest. Doses of 0.1 to 3.0 mg/kg were accompanied by clonal expansion of CD4+ and CD8+ blood T cells by week 6.

About this clone itself: Its target is unknown.

Germline CDR1 and CDR2: MDHEN and SYDVKM. The CDR3 runs to 14 residues. Deletions cut 3 bases from V and 5 bases from J, with 12 bases between. This table comes from immunoSEQ multiplex PCR, and its TCRdb copy is limited to in-frame clones, with some not included. The sample holds around 80,000 clones, approximately 93% seen once. It was autoimmune disease history or systemic immunosuppression that excluded patients. This rearrangement joins TRBV28 to TRBJ2-3, with TRBD2 as a possible D gene (5 bases). The source material was CD4+ or CD8+ T cells sorted from blood, sampled in a trial of the OX40 agonist ivuxolimab. This TCR came from an adult with an advanced solid tumor such as melanoma, head and neck, liver or kidney cancer. The CDR3 is CASSFVLAEDTQYF. The CDR3 bases are TGTGCCAGCAGTTTCGTCCTAGCCGAAGATACGCAGTATTTT.